This T cell receptor beta chain was sequenced for a study of T cell clonality in common variable immunodeficiency. Data came from immunoSEQ multiplex PCR; TCRdb stores just in-frame clones and leaves some out. The record shows about 23,000 clones for this sample, with no singletons present. Study-wide results and limits: CVID subjects showed higher TCRbeta clonality than healthy controls. Reportedly, TCR beta sequences from common variable immunodeficiency showed fewer deletions and N-nucleotide insertions.

Both groups were predominantly of Caucasian heritage. Many counts were recorded for this clone. Its antigen is not known. The read comes to an end 3 residues before the CDR3 does, leaving the germline J gene to fill in the end. Germline V gene lookup returns CDR1 GTSNPN and CDR2 SVGIG (reference sequence). The CDR3 covers 15 residues. Deletions cut 8 bases from V and 3 bases from J, with 21 bases between. The gene calls are TRBV30 and TRBJ2-3; possibly TRBD2 for D (5 bases). The source of this sequence is a human donor with common variable immunodeficiency. The sample taken for sequencing was peripheral blood mononuclear cells. CDR3 DNA (partial): TGTGCCGGAATGGACTTTTGGGGATCGACAGATACG. Amino acids: CAGMDFWGSTDT. The full CDR3 protein is CAGMDFWGSTDTQYF.